This TCR beta chain came from a study of blood T cell repertoires in COVID-19. CDR3 length: 16 residues. J gave up 3 bases and V 4 bases, and 5 bases lay outside the gene matches. The germline CDR1 and CDR2 sequences are LNHDA and SQIVND (reference sequence). The authors' processing: Nucleated cell counts were estimated from reference gene primer amplification. Profiled with immunoSEQ multiplex PCR; TCRdb holds only in-frame clones, not every one. D and trimming come from the DNA, and the V and J calls and clone size come from that table. The sample comprises about 250,000 clones, around 88% of which are singletons, and approximately 6% rests with the top ten.

Sequencing was done on a sample of peripheral blood. The sequence was collected from a woman of 80 years or more with COVID-19, enrolled during active disease. The V call is TRBV19, the J call TRBJ1-6, with 8 bases lining up with TRBD1. CDR3 nucleotides: TGTGCCAGTAGTACGACAGGGGCGGTCTATAATTCACCCCTCCACTTT. Translation gives CASSTTGAVYNSPLHF. The full variable domain, in which reference TRBV19 and TRBJ1-6 provide the parts outside the CDR3, is DGGITQSPKYLFRKEGQNVTLSCEQNLNHDAMYWYRQDPGQGLRLIYYSQIVNDFQKGDIAEGYSVSREKKESFPLTVTSAQKNPTAFYLCASSTTGAVYNSPLHFGNGTRLTVT.